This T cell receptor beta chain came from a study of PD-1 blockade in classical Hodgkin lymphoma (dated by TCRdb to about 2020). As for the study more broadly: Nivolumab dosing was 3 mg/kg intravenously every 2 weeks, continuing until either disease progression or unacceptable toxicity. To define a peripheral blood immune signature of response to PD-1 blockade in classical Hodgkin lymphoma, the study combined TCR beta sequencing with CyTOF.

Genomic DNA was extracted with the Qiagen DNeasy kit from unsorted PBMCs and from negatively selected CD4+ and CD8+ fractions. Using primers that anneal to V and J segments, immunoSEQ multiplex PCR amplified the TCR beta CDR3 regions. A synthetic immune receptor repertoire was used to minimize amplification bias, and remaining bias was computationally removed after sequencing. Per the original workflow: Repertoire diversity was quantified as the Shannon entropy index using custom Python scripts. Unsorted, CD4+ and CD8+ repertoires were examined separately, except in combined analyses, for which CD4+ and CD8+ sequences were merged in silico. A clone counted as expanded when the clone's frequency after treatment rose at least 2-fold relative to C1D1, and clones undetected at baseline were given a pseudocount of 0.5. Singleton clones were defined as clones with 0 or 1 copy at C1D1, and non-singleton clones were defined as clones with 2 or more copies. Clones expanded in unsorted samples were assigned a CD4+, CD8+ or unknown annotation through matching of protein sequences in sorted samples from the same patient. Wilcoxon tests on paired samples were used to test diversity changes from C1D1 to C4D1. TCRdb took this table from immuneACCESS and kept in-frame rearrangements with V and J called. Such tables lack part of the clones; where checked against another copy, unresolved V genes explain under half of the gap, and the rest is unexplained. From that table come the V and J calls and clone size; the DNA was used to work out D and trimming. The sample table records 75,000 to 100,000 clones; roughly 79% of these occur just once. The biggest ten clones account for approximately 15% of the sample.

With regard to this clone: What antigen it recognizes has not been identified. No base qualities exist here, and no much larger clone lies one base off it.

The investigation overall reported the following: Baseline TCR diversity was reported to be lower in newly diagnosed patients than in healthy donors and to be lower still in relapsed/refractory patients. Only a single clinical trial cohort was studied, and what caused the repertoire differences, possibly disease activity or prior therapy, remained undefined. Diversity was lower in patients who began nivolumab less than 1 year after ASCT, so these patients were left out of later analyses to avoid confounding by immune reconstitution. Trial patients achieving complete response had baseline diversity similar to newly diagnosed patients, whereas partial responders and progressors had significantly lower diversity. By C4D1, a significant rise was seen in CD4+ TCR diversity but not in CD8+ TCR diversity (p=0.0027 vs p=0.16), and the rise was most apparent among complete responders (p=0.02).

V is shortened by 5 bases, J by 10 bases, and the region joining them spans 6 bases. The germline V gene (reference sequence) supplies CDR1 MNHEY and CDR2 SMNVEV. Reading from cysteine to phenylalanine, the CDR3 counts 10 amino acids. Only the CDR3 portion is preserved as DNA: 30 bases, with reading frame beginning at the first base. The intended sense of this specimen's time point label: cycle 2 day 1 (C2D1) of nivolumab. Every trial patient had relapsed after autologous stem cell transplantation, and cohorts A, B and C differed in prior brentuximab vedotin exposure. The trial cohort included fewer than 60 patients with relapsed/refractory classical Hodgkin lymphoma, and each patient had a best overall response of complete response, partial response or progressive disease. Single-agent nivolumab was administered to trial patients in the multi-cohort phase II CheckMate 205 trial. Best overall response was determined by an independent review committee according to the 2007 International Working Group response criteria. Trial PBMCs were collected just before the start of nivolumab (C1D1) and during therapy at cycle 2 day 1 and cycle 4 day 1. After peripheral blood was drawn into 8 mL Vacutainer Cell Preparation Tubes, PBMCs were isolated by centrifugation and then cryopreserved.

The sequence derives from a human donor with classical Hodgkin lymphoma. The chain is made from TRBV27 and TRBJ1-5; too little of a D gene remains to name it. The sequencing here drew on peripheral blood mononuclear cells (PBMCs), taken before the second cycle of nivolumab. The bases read TGTGCCAGCAGTCCAGAACCCCAGCATTTT. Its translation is CASSPEPQHF.